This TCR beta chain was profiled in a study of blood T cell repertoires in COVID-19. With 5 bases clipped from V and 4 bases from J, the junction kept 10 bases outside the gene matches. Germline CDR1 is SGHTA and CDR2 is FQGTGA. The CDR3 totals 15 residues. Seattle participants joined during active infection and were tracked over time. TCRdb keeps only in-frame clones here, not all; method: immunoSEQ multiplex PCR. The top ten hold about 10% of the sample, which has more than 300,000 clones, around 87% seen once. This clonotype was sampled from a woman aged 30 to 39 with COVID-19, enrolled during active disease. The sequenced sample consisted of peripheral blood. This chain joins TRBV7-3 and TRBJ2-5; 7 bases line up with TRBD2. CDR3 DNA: TGTGCCAGCAGCCTCAACAGCGGGGAGGGAGAGACCCAGTACTTC. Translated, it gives CASSLNSGEGETQYF. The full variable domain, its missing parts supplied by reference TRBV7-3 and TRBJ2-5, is GAGVSQTPSNKVTEKGKYVELRCDPISGHTALYWYRQSLGQGPEFLIYFQGTGAADDSGLPNDRFFAVRPEGSVSTLKIQRTERGDSAVYLCASSLNSGEGETQYFGPGTRLLVL.